Following are 13 T cell receptor beta chains from one sample sequenced in a study of blood T cell repertoires in COVID-19. Clones were sequenced by immunoSEQ multiplex PCR, and TCRdb holds only the in-frame ones, with some missing. The sample includes around 370,000 clones, 88% of them seen just once. The sequenced sample was PBMCs or T cells enriched from blood (not recorded which). These receptors were collected from a woman between 18 and 30 years old who had recovered from COVID-19.

In the case of this clone: The sample carries other DNA sequences with the same CDR3. The rearrangement links TRBV12-3 or TRBV12-4 to TRBJ1-1; the D gene is possibly TRBD1 (5 bases). V shed 5 bases and J shed 1 base, with 8 bases lying between them. The CDR3 has 13 amino acids. The CDR3 sequence is CASSHDRNTEAFF. Here the CDR3 DNA reads TGTGCCAGCAGTCATGACAGGAACACTGAAGCTTTCTTT.

This chain links TRBV5-4 with TRBJ2-7, with 8 bases aligning to TRBD2. V lost 3 bases, J lost 9 bases, and 5 bases stayed unmatched. The CDR3 contains 12 residues. Germline V CDR1 and CDR2: SGHNT, YYREEE (reference sequence). Written as DNA, the CDR3 is TGTGCCAGCAGCTCGGGACTAGGGCCGCAGTACTTC. It translates to CASSSGLGPQYF.

The gene calls are TRBV18 and TRBJ1-3; D perhaps matches TRBD1 (5 bases). Germline V gives CDR1 KGHSH, CDR2 LQKENI. Trimming removed 4 bases from V and 0 bases from J, with 13 bases in between. This CDR3 spans 16 amino acids. Written as DNA, the CDR3 is TGTGCCAGCTCACACGGGACTCCGGCCTCTGGAAACACCATATATTTT. Encoded protein: CASSHGTPASGNTIYF. Variable domain in full (rest from reference TRBV18 and TRBJ1-3): NAGVMQNPRHLVRRRGQEARLRCSPMKGHSHVYWYRQLPEEGLKFMVYLQKENIIDESGMPKERFSAEFPKEGPSILRIQQVVRGDSAAYFCASSHGTPASGNTIYFGEGSWLTVV.

This clone was found a few times. J is TRBJ2-1 and V is TRBV7-2; D perhaps matches TRBD2 (6 bases). Germline values: CDR1 SGHTA, CDR2 FQGNSA. Trimming shortened V by 1 base and J by 3 bases, and 7 bases separated the two germline ends. This CDR3 contains 14 residues. CDR3 loop: CASSLGLDYNEQFF. The CDR3 coding sequence is TGTGCCAGCAGCTTAGGACTAGACTACAATGAGCAGTTCTTC. The full variable domain, rest sourced from reference TRBV7-2 and TRBJ2-1, is GAGVSQSPSNKVTEKGKDVELRCDPISGHTALYWYRQSLGQGLEFLIYFQGNSAPDKSGLPSDRFSAERTGGSVSTLTIQRTQQEDSAVYLCASSLGLDYNEQFFGPGTRLTVL.

The chain carries TRBV19 and TRBJ1-1; possibly TRBD1 for D (5 bases). In germline, CDR1 is LNHDA, CDR2 SQIVND (reference sequence). Trimming cost V 1 base and J 8 bases, with 11 bases left between them. The CDR3 covers 13 residues. The CDR3 protein is CASSIVRRGEAFF. The CDR3 DNA reads TGTGCCAGTAGTATAGTTAGGCGGGGGGAAGCTTTCTTT.

The genes are TRBV27 and TRBJ1-2; TRBD1 is a possible D gene (6 bases). The ends were cut back, 8 bases at V and 4 bases at J, with 11 bases in the middle. The V gene's germline CDR1 is MNHEY and CDR2 SMNVEV (reference sequence). The CDR3 has 12 amino acids. This CDR3 is CASGDKFYGYTF. The CDR3 nucleotides are TGTGCCAGCGGGGACAAATTCTATGGCTACACCTTC.

About this clone itself: The sample carries other DNA sequences with the same CDR3. The J gene is TRBJ2-3, the V gene TRBV9, with 7 bases aligning to TRBD1. V lost 0 bases, J lost 1 base, and 2 bases stayed unmatched. The germline V gene encodes CDR1 SGDLS and CDR2 YYNGEE. The CDR3 totals 15 residues. CDR3 sequence reads: CASSVVTGGTDTQYF. DNA of the CDR3: TGTGCCAGCAGCGTAGTTACAGGGGGCACAGATACGCAGTATTTT.

The chain carries TRBV27 and TRBJ1-6; maybe TRBD1 (6 bases). CDR3 length: 17 amino acids. Germline CDR1 MNHEY, CDR2 SMNVEV (reference sequence). V was pared by 2 bases and J by 8 bases, with 19 bases between. The CDR3 loop is CASSLRFRGDVDSPLHF. The CDR3 DNA is TGTGCCAGCAGTTTACGTTTCAGGGGCGATGTTGATTCACCCCTCCACTTT.

The rearrangement uses TRBV15 and TRBJ2-1; TRBD1 matches at 9 bases. The CDR3 extends over 15 amino acids. Germline CDR1 and CDR2: LNHNV and YYDKDF (reference sequence). Trimming took 5 bases from V and 0 from J; bases not matched to a gene: 2. The CDR3 DNA follows: TGTGCCACCAGCGAGGGACAGGGCTCCTACAATGAGCAGTTCTTC. Translating it yields CATSEGQGSYNEQFF.

The genes are TRBV30 and TRBJ1-1; possible D gene TRBD1, 5 bases. Trimming removed 0 bases from V and 8 bases from J, with 16 bases in between. Germline values: CDR1 GTSNPN, CDR2 SVGIG (reference sequence). The CDR3 sequence is 14 residues long. The CDR3, as DNA: TGTGCCTGGAGTGTCGGGGGAAAGGCCAGGGAAGCTTTCTTT. Protein: CAWSVGGKAREAFF.

The chain recombines TRBV11-2 with TRBJ2-2, with 7 bases identical to TRBD1. This CDR3 contains 17 residues. Germline V gene sequence: CDR1 SGHAT, CDR2 FQNNGV. V trimming: 1 base; J trimming: 3 bases; junction bases outside the gene matches: 8. The CDR3 region has the DNA TGTGCCAGCAGCTTAGCCGGCAGGGGGAGATACACCGGGGAGCTGTTTTTT. Translation gives CASSLAGRGRYTGELFF.

This chain uses TRBV30 with TRBJ1-1; TRBD1 might be the D (5 bases). This CDR3 is built from 12 residues. The V end lost 3 bases, the J end lost 4 bases, and 9 bases lay between the germline ends. From germline, CDR1 is GTSNPN and CDR2 SVGIG (reference sequence). For the CDR3, the DNA is TGTGCCTGGAGGATCGGGGGCACTGAAGCTTTCTTT. Residues: CAWRIGGTEAFF.

This clone occurred once. V is TRBV7-2 and J is TRBJ1-5; TRBD1 is a possible D gene (5 bases). Germline lookup yields CDR1 SGHTA and CDR2 FQGNSA. The CDR3 spans 14 residues. The V and J ends lost 6 bases and 3 bases respectively, with 12 bases between them. The CDR3 DNA sequence: TGTGCCAGCAGTCCAGCAGGGTACAATCAGCCCCAGCATTTT. Protein: CASSPAGYNQPQHF.